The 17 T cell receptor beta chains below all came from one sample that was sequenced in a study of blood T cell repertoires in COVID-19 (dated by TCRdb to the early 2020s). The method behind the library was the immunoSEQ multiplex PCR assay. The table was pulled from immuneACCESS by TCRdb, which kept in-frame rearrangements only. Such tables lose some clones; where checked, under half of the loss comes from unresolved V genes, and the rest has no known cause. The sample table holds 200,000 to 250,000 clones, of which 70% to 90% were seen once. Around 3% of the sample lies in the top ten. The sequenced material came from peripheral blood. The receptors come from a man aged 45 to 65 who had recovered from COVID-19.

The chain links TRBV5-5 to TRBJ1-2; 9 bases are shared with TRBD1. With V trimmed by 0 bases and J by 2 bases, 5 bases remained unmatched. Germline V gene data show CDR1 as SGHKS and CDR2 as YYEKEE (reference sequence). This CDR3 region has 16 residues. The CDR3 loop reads CASSLDIGTGNYGYTF. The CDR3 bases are TGTGCCAGCAGCTTGGATATCGGGACAGGGAACTATGGCTACACCTTC. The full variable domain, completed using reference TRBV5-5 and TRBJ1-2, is DAGVTQSPTHLIKTRGQQVTLRCSPISGHKSVSWYQQVLGQGPQFIFQYYEKEERGRGNFPDRFSARQFPNYSSELNVNALLLGDSALYLCASSLDIGTGNYGYTFGSGTRLTVV.

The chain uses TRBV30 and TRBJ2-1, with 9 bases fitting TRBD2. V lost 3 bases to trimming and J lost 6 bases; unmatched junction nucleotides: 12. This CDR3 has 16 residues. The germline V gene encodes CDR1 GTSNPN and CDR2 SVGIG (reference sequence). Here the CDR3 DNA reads TGTGCCTGGAGGGCAATCCTAGCGGGAAGGGGCAATGAGCAGTTCTTC. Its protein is CAWRAILAGRGNEQFF.

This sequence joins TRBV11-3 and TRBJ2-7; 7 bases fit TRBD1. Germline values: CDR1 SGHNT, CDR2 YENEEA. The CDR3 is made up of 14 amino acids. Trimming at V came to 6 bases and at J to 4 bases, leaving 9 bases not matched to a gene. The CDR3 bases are TGTGCCAGCAGTCCGACAGGGATCGGGTACGAGCAGTACTTC. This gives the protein CASSPTGIGYEQYF.

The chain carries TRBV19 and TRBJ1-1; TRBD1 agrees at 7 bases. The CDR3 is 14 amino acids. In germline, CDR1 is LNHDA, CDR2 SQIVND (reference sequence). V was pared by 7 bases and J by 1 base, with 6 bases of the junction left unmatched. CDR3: CASNKGTENTEAFF. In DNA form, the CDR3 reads TGTGCCAGTAACAAAGGGACAGAGAACACTGAAGCTTTCTTT. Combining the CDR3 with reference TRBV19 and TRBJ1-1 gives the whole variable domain DGGITQSPKYLFRKEGQNVTLSCEQNLNHDAMYWYRQDPGQGLRLIYYSQIVNDFQKGDIAEGYSVSREKKESFPLTVTSAQKNPTAFYLCASNKGTENTEAFFGQGTRLTVV.

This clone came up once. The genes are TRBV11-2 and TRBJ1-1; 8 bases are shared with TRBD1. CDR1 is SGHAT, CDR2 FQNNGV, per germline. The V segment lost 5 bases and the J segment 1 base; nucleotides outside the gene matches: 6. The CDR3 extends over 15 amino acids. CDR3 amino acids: CASSPWGTGNTEAFF. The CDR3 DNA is TGTGCCAGCAGCCCATGGGGGACAGGGAACACTGAAGCTTTCTTT.

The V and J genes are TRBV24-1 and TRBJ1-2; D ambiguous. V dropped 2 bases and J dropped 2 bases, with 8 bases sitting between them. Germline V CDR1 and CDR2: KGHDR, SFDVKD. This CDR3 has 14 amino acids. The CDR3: CATSDSRENYGYTF. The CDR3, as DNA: TGTGCCACCAGTGATTCACGGGAGAACTATGGCTACACCTTC.

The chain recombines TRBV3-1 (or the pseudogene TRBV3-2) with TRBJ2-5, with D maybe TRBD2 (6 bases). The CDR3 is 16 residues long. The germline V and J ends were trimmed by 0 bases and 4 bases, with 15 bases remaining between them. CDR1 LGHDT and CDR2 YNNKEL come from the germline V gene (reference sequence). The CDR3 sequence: CASSQERPGLVETQYF. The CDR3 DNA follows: TGTGCCAGCAGCCAAGAAAGACCGGGACTCGTAGAGACCCAGTACTTC.

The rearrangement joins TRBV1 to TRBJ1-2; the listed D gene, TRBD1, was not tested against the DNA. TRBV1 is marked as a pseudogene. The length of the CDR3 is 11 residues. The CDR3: CTSRDRDGYTF. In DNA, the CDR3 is TGCACCTCAAGGGACAGAGATGGCTACACCTTC.

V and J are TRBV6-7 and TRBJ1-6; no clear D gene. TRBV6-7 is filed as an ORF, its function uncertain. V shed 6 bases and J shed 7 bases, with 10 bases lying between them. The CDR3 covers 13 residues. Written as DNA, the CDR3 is TGTGCCAGCAGACCCAGAGGAAATTCACCCCTCCACTTT. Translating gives CASRPRGNSPLHF.

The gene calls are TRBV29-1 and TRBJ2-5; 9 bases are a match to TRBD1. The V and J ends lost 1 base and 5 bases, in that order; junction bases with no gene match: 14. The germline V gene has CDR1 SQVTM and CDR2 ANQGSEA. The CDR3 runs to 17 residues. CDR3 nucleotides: TGCAGCGTTGAAGGACCACAGGGGGCAGCTTTCCAGGAGACCCAGTACTTC. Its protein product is CSVEGPQGAAFQETQYF.

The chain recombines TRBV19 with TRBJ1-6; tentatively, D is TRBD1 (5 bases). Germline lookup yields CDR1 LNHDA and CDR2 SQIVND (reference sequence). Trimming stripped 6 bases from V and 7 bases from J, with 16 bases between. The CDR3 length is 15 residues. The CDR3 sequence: CASSLGRRGNSPLHF. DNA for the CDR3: TGTGCCAGTAGCCTGGGGCGGAGGGGCAATTCACCCCTCCACTTT.

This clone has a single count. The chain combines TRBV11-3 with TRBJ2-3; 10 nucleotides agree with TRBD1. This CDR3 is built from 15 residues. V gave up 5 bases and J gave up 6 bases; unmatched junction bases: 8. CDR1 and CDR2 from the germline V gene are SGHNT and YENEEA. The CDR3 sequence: CASSQGGQGTDTQYF. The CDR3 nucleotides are TGTGCCAGCAGCCAAGGGGGACAGGGGACGGATACGCAGTATTTT.

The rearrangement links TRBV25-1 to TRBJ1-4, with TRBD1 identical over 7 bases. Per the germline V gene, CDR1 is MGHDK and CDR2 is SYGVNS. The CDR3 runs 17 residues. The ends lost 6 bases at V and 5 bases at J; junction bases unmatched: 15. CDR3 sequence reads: CASRENPRTGMNEKLFF. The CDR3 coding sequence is TGTGCCAGCAGAGAGAACCCACGGACAGGCATGAATGAAAAACTGTTTTTT.

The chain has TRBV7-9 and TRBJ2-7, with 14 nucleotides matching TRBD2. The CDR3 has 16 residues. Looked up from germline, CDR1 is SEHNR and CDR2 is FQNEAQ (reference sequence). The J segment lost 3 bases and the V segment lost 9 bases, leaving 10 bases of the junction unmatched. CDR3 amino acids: CASQGLAGEGFYEQYF. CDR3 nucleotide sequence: TGTGCCAGTCAGGGACTAGCGGGAGAGGGGTTCTACGAGCAGTACTTC.

CDR3 protein: CASSLGGKQETQYF. The CDR3 DNA reads as TGTGCCAGCAGCTTAGGAGGAAAACAAGAGACCCAGTACTTC. This chain uses TRBV11-3 with TRBJ2-5; the D is unclear. Trimming shortened V by 1 base and J by 2 bases, and 8 bases separated the two germline ends. The CDR3 is made up of 14 amino acids. Germline CDR1 SGHNT, CDR2 YENEEA.

CDR3 nucleotides: TGTGCCAGCAGCGAAGGGACAGGGGGAGTGAAACTGTTTTTT. Translation gives CASSEGTGGVKLFF. The V and J genes are TRBV9 and TRBJ1-4; the match to TRBD1 covers 11 bases. Germline V gene data show CDR1 as SGDLS and CDR2 as YYNGEE. V lost 3 bases, J lost 11 bases, and 6 bases stayed unmatched. The CDR3 length is 14 residues.

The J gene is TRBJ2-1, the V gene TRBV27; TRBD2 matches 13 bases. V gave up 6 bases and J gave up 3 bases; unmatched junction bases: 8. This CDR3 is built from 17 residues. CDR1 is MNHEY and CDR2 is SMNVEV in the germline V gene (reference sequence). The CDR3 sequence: CASSRTSGSLHYNEQFF. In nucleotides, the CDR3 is TGTGCCAGCAGCCGGACTAGCGGGAGTCTACACTACAATGAGCAGTTCTTC.